This T cell receptor (beta chain) comes out of a study of T-cell reconstitution after alpha-beta-depleted transplantation in children. This clonotype rates as medium-sized. Preparation of the TCRbeta library was carried out with unique molecular identifiers. TCRdb redid the calling of the PCR reads with MiXCR, one entry per CDR3 protein. The sample holds some 76,000 distinct CDR3 sequences; approximately 11% are singletons and the top ten take around 14%. Germline V lookup: CDR1 MGHRA, CDR2 YSYEKL. J lost 15 bases, V lost 0 bases, and 14 bases had no gene match. The CDR3 has 15 amino acids. The V and J genes are TRBV4-1 and TRBJ2-4; TRBD1 matches at 7 bases. This clonotype was sampled from a boy aged 10-17 years with acute myeloid leukemia, due to receive a stem cell transplant. The material sequenced was PBMCs, taken before TCRalphabeta/CD19-depleted stem cell transplant. CDR3 amino acids: CASSQDSIETGRRYF. For the CDR3, the DNA is TGCGCCAGCAGCCAAGATAGCATAGAGACAGGGCGTCGGTACTTC.